The T cell receptor beta chain described here comes from a study of response to subunit inactivated influenza vaccine. Study results and limitations: Every seasonal influenza vaccination brings in few new T cells, the authors suggested.

As concerns this clonotype: Its antigen remains unknown.

TCRdb re-called the RT-PCR reads with MiXCR, one entry per CDR3 protein. The sample consists of roughly 650,000 distinct CDR3 sequences, 13% to 15% of them appearing once. The V gene's germline CDR1 is MNHEY and CDR2 SVGEGT. This CDR3 contains 16 residues. Trimming left V 6 bases short and J 0 bases short, with 15 bases between. The chain has TRBV6-2 or TRBV6-3 and TRBJ1-5, with no clear D. The receptor's source is a man aged 50 to 60 who received an inactivated influenza vaccine. This specimen was PBMCs from blood, taken around 14 days before vaccination. DNA of the CDR3: TGTGCCAGCAGCCGACCGGTTGGGGTTAGCAATCAGCCCCAGCATTTT. It encodes CASSRPVGVSNQPQHF.